This TCR beta chain was identified in a study of control samples from healthy donors and cancer patients. The CDR3 extends over 13 amino acids. CDR1 and CDR2 from the germline V gene are MNHEY and SMNVEV (reference sequence). V lost 8 bases, J lost 4 bases, and 12 bases lay in between. Sequencing was performed with immunoSEQ multiplex PCR; in TCRdb, only in-frame clones are kept and a portion is missing. The table includes about 38,000 clones, around 82% detected once. This clone was recorded a few times. This sequence was found in an older woman with lung cancer. Input material: PBMCs. This chain joins TRBV27 and TRBJ1-5; D might be TRBD1 (6 bases). The CDR3 DNA reads as TGTGCCAGCGCTAATCAGGGGAATCAGCCCCAGCATTTT. Its translation is CASANQGNQPQHF.